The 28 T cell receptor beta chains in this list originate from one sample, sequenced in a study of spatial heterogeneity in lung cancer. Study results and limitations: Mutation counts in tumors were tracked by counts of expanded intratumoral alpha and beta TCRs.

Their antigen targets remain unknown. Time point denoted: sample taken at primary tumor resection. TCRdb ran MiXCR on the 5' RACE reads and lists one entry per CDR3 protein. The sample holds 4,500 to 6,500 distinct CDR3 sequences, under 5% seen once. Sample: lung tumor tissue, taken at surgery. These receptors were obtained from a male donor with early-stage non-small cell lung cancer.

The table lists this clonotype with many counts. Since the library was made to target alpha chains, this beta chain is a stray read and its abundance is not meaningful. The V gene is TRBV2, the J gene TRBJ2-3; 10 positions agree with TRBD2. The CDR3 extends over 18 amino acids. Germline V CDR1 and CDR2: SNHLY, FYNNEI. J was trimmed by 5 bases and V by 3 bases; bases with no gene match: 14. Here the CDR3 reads CASSELGLSGGNEDTQYF. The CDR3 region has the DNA TGTGCCAGCAGTGAGTTAGGACTTAGCGGGGGGAATGAAGATACGCAGTATTTT.

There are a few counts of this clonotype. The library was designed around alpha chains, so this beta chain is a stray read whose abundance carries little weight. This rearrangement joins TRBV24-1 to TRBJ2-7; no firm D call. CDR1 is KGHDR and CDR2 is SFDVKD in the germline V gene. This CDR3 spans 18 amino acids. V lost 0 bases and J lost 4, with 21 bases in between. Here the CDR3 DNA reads TGTGCCACCAGTGATTTGCGCCGCGACACCCTGGCCCAGTACGAGCAGTACTTC. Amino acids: CATSDLRRDTLAQYEQYF.

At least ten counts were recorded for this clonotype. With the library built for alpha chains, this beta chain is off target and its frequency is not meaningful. CDR3 in amino acids: CASSYVRGRSSYEQYF. The CDR3 bases are TGTGCCAGCAGTTACGTTCGCGGGAGGAGCTCCTACGAGCAGTACTTC. The chain employs TRBV12-3 or TRBV12-4 and TRBJ2-7; 8 nucleotides line up with TRBD2. CDR3 length equals 16 residues. V was pared by 4 bases and J by 0 bases, with 8 bases of the junction left unmatched.

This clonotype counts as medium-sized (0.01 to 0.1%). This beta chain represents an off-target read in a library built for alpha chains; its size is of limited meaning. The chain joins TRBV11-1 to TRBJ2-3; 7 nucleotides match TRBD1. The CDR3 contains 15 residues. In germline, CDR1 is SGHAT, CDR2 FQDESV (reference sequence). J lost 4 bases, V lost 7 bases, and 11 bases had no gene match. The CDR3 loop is CASTAGTVRADTQYF. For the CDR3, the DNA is TGTGCCAGCACCGCCGGGACAGTAAGGGCAGATACGCAGTATTTT.

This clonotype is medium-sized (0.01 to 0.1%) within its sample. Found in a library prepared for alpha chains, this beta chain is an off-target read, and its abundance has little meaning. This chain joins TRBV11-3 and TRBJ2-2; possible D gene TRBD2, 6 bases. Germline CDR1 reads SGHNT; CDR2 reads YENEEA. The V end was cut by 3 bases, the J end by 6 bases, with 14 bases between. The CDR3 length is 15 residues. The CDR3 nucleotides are TGTGCCAGCAGCTTTTTCTCAGGGAGGTCCGGGGAGCTGTTTTTT. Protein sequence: CASSFFSGRSGELFF.

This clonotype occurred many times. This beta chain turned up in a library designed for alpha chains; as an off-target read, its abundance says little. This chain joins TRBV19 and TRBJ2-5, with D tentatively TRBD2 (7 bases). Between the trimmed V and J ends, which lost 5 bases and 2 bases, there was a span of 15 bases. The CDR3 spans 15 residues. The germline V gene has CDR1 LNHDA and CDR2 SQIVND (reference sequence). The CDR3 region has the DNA TGTGCCAGTAGTTCGAGACGGGGGGCACAAGAGACCCAGTACTTC. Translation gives CASSSRRGAQETQYF. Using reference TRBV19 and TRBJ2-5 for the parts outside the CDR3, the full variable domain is DGGITQSPKYLFRKEGQNVTLSCEQNLNHDAMYWYRQDPGQGLRLIYYSQIVNDFQKGDIAEGYSVSREKKESFPLTVTSAQKNPTAFYLCASSSRRGAQETQYFGPGTRLLVL.

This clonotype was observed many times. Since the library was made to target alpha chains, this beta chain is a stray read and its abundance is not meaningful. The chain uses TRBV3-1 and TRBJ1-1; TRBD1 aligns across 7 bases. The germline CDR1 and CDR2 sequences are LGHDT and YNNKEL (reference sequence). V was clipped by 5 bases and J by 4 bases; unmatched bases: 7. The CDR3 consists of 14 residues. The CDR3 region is CASSLRQGVTEAFF. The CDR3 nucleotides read TGTGCCAGCAGCTTACGACAGGGCGTCACTGAAGCTTTCTTT.

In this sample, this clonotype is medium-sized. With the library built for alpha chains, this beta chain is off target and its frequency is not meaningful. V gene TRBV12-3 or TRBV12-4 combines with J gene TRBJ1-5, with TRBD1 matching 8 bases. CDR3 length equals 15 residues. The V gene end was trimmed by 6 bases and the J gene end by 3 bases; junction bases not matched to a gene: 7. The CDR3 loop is CASRLTGDVNQPQHF. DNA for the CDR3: TGTGCCAGCAGGTTGACAGGGGATGTCAATCAGCCCCAGCATTTT.

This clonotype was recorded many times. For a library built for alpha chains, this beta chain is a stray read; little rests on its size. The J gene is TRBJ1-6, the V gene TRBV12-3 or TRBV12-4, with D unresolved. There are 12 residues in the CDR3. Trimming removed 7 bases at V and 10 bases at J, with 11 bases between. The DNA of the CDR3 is TGTGCCAGCACCTGGGCCGGATCACCCCTCCACTTT. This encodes CASTWAGSPLHF.

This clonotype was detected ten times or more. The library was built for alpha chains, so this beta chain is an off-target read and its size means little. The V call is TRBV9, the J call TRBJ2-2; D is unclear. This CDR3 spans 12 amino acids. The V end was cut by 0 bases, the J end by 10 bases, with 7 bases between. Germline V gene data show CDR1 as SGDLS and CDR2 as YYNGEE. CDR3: CASSVGGEELFF. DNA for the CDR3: TGTGCCAGCAGCGTAGGGGGTGAGGAGCTGTTTTTT. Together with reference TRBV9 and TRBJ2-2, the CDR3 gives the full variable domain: DSGVTQTPKHLITATGQRVTLRCSPRSGDLSVYWYQQSLDQGLQFLIQYYNGEERAKGNILERFSAQQFPDLHSELNLSSLELGDSALYFCASSVGGEELFFGEGSRLTVL.

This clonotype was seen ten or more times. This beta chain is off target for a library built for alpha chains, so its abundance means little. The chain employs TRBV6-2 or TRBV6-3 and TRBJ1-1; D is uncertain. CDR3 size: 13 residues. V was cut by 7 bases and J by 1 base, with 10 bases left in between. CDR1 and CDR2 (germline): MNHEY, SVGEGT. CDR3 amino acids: CASIGLPNTEAFF. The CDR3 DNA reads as TGTGCCAGCATCGGGCTCCCGAACACTGAAGCTTTCTTT.

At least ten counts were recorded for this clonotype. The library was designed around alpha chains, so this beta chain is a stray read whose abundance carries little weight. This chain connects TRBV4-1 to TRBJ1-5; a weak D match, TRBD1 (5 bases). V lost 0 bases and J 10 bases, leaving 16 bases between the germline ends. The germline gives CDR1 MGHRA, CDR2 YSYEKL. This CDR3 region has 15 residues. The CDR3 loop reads CASSQESRADQPQHF. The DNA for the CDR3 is TGCGCCAGCAGCCAAGAAAGCAGGGCAGACCAACCCCAGCATTTT.

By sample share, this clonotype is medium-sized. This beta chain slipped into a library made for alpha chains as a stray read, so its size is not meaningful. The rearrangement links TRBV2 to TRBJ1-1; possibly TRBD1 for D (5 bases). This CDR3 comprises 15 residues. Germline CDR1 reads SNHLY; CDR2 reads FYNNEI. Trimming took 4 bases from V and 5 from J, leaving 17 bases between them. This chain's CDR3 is CASSGPLGEGTEAFF. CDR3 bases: TGTGCCAGCAGTGGGCCCTTAGGGGAAGGGACTGAAGCTTTCTTT.

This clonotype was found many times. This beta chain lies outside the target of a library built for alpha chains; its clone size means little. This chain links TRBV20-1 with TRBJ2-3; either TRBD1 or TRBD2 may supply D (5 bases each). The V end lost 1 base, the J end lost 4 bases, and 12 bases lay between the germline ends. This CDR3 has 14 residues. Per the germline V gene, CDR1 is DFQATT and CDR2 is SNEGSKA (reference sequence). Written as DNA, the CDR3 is TGCAGTGCTAGAGGTCCTAGAGGGGCAGATACGCAGTATTTT. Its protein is CSARGPRGADTQYF.

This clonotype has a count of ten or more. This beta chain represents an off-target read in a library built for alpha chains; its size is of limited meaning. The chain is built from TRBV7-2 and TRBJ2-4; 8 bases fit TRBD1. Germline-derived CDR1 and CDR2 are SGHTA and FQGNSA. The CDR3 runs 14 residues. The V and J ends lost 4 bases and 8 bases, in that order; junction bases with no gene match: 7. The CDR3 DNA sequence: TGTGCCAGCAGCTCCCAGGGGGCGGCGGACATTCAGTACTTC. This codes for CASSSQGAADIQYF.

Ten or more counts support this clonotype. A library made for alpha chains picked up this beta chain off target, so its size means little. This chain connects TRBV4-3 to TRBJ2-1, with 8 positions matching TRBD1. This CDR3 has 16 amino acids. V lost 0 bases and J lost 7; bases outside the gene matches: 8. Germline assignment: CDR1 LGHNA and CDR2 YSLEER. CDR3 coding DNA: TGCGCCAGCAGCCAAGATCTGCGGACAGGGTGGAATGAGCAGTTCTTC. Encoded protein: CASSQDLRTGWNEQFF.

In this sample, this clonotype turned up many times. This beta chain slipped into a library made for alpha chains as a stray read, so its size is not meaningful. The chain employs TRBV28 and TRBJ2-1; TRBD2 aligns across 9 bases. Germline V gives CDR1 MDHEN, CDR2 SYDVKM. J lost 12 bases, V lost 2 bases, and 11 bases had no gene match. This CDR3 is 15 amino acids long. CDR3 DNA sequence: TGTGCCAGCAGTTTACGCGGGAGGGAGAGAATGAGGCAGTTCTTC. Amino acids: CASSLRGRERMRQFF.

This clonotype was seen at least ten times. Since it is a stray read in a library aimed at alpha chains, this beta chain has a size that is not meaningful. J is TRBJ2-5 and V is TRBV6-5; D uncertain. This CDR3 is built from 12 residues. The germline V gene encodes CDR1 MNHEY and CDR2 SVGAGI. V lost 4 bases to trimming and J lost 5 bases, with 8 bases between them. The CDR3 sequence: CASSSLGETQYF. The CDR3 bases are TGTGCCAGCAGTTCCCTCGGGGAGACCCAGTACTTC.

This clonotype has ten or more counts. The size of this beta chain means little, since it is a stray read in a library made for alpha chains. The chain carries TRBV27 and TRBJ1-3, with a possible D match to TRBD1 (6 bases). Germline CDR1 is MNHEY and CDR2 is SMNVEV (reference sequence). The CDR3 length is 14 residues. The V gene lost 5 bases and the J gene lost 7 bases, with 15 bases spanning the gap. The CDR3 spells CASSGSQGLNTIYF. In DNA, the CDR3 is TGTGCCAGCAGTGGATCACAGGGATTGAACACCATATATTTT.

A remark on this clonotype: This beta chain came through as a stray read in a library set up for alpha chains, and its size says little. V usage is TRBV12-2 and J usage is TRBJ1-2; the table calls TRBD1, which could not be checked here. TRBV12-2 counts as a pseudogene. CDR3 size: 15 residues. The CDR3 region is CASRLMTGYYYGYTF. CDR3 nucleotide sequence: TGTGCAAGTCGCCTAATGACAGGGTATTACTATGGCTACACCTTC.

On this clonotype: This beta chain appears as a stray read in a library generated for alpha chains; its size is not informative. CDR3 DNA sequence: TGTGCCAGCAGCTTGAGCGGGATTAACACCGGGGAGCTGTTTTTT. As protein: CASSLSGINTGELFF. This sequence joins TRBV11-2 and TRBJ2-2; 7 bases line up with TRBD2. V shed 3 bases and J 2 bases; nucleotides not matched to a gene: 3. Germline assignment: CDR1 SGHAT and CDR2 FQNNGV. This CDR3 contains 15 residues.

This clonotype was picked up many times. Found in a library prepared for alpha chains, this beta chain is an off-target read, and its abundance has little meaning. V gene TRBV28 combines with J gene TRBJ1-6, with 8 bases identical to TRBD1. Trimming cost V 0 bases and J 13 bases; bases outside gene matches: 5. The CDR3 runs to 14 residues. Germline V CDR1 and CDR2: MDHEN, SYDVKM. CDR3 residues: CASSLWDRASPLHF. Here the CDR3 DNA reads TGTGCCAGCAGTTTATGGGACAGGGCATCGCCCCTCCACTTT.

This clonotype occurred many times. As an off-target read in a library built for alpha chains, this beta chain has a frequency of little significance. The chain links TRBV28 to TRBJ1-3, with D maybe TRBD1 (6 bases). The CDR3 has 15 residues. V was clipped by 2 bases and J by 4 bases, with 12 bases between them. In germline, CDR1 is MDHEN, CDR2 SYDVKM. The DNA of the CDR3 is TGTGCCAGCAGTTTAGGGGGCACAGGCGGAAACACCATATATTTT. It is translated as CASSLGGTGGNTIYF.

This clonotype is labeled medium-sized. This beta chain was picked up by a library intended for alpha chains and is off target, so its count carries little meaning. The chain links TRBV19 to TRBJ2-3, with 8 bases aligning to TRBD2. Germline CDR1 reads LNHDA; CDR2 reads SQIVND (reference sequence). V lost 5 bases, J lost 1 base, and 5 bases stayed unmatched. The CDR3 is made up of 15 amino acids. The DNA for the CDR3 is TGTGCCAGTAGTGCCTCACTAGCGGGCACAGATACGCAGTATTTT. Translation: CASSASLAGTDTQYF.

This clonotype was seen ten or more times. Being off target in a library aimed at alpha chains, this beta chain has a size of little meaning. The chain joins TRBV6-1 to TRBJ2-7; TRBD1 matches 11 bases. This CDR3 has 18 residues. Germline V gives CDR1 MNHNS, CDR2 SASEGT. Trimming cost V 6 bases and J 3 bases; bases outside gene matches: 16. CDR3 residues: CASSAGTGGSLFLYEQYF. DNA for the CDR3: TGTGCCAGCAGCGCCGGGACAGGGGGATCCCTCTTCCTCTACGAGCAGTACTTC.

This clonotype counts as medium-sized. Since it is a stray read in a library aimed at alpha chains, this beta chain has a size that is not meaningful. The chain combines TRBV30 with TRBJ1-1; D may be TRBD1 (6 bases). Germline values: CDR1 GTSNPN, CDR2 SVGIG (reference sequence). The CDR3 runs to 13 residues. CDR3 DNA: TGTGCACTGGACAGACATATGAACACTGAAGCTTTCTTT. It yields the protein CALDRHMNTEAFF.

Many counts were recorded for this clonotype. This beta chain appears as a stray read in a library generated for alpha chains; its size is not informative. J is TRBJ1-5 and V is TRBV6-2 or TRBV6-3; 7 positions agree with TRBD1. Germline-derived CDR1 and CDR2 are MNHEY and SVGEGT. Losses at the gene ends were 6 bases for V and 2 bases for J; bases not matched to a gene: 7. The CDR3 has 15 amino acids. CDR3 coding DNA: TGTGCCAGCAGCAGACAGGGCCCTCGCAATCAGCCCCAGCATTTT. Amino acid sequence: CASSRQGPRNQPQHF.

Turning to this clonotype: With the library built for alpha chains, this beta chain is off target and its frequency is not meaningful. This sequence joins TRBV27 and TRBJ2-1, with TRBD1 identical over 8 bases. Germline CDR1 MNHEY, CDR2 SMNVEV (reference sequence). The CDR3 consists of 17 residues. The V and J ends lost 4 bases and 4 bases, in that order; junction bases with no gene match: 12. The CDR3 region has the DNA TGTGCCAGCAGTTCCTCGAGCAGGGGGCCCCGTTACAATGAGCAGTTCTTC. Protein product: CASSSSSRGPRYNEQFF.